A selection of T cell receptor beta chains follows, all from one sample in a study of shared clonotypes between healthy human individuals. TCRdb's copy holds only in-frame clones and misses some; the assay was immunoSEQ multiplex PCR. The sample shows 400,000 to 600,000 clones, roughly 85% of them seen only once. The specimen sequenced was PBMCs. Receptors were obtained from a middle-aged woman in good health. Some clones in this sample may be carry-over from other donors' samples. Each CDR3 is given with its conserved first and last residue. Fields, in order: V gene, J gene, CDR3 protein.

V gene: TRBV6-1; J gene: TRBJ2-7; CDR3 protein: CASSEPRRGSYEQYF
V gene: TRBV28; J gene: TRBJ1-2; CDR3 protein: CASKDRSGLANYGYTF
V gene: TRBV7-2; J gene: TRBJ1-4; CDR3 protein: CASSFTGAHEKLFF
V gene: TRBV7-2; J gene: TRBJ2-1; CDR3 protein: CASSRTGNEQFF
V gene: TRBV7-3; J gene: TRBJ2-7; CDR3 protein: CASSRTSGREQYF
V gene: TRBV12-1; J gene: TRBJ2-3; CDR3 protein: CASSWETFYTQYF
V gene: TRBV19; J gene: TRBJ1-1; CDR3 protein: CASSITRANTEAFF
V gene: TRBV6-4; J gene: TRBJ1-5; CDR3 protein: CASSDSGDSNQPQHF
V gene: TRBV30; J gene: TRBJ2-7; CDR3 protein: CAWSRSYEQYF
V gene: TRBV30; J gene: TRBJ2-4; CDR3 protein: CAWSVGGSLQDIQYF
V gene: TRBV28; J gene: TRBJ1-3; CDR3 protein: CASSLSFSSGNTIYF
V gene: TRBV28; J gene: TRBJ1-3; CDR3 protein: CASSLYRVAGNTIYF
V gene: TRBV18; J gene: TRBJ2-7; CDR3 protein: CASSEQLDEQYF
V gene: TRBV30; J gene: TRBJ2-3; CDR3 protein: CAWSPGQPTDTQYF
V gene: TRBV7-9; J gene: TRBJ2-2; CDR3 protein: CATPTAGSNTGELFF
V gene: TRBV27; J gene: TRBJ2-7; CDR3 protein: CASSPVAAYEQYF
V gene: TRBV14; J gene: TRBJ1-1; CDR3 protein: CASSRRLATEAFF
V gene: TRBV28; J gene: TRBJ1-3; CDR3 protein: CASSFTQGARSGNTIYF
V gene: TRBV11-1; J gene: TRBJ2-5; CDR3 protein: CASSFGSMETQYF
V gene: TRBV16; J gene: TRBJ1-4; CDR3 protein: CASSQTGRGGGEKLFF
V gene: TRBV14; J gene: TRBJ2-6; CDR3 protein: CASSPSDGANVLTF
V gene: TRBV5-8; J gene: TRBJ2-7; CDR3 protein: CASSRTGNYEQYF
V gene: TRBV6-4; J gene: TRBJ2-3; CDR3 protein: CASSDKGTDTQYF